Only a few counts were recorded for the clone carrying this T cell receptor (beta chain). The target antigen is unknown. The entry originates in a study of T cell responses to AZD1222 COVID-19 vaccine. This CDR3 is built from 13 residues. Trimming shortened V by 1 base and J by 2 bases, and 6 bases separated the two germline ends. Per the germline V gene, CDR1 is LNHDA and CDR2 is SQIVND (reference sequence). Data came from immunoSEQ multiplex PCR; TCRdb stores just in-frame clones and leaves some out. The table includes roughly 140,000 clones, 90% detected once. Study-level results: Targets within unmutated variant regions were reportedly found for nearly half of spike-specific TCRs. Among vaccine-associated CD4 TCRs, coverage spanned spike, with dominance at 160-218 and 743-854. In a largely white British group with more females than males, clonal diversity was possibly underestimated.

The source material was peripheral blood, sampled on day 0 of AZD1222 vaccination. This chain links TRBV19 with TRBJ2-7; no reliable D call. The TCR was taken from an adult in good health. CDR3 amino acids: CASSIGTPYEQYF. The CDR3 coding sequence is TGTGCCAGTAGTATAGGGACCCCCTACGAGCAGTACTTC.